This T cell receptor (beta chain) was captured in a study of blood T cell repertoires in COVID-19. Source study methods: Using reference gene primer amplification, nucleated cell counts were estimated. Generated by immunoSEQ multiplex PCR, the TCRdb table keeps only in-frame clones and is missing some. The DNA was the basis for D and trimming; V, J and clone size are from that table. The table shows roughly 240,000 clones, with 70% to 90% occurring only once. Trimming removed 2 bases from V and 7 bases from J, with 16 bases in between. Germline V gene lookup returns CDR1 SGHRS and CDR2 YFSETQ. CDR3 size: 16 residues.

The sample taken for sequencing was peripheral blood. This receptor was identified in a man in his sixties who had recovered from COVID-19. The chain combines TRBV5-1 with TRBJ1-6, with D possibly TRBD1 on 6 matching bases. The CDR3, as DNA: TGCGCCAGCAGCTTCGTTTCTGGACAGCCGAATTCACCCCTCCACTTT. Translation gives CASSFVSGQPNSPLHF.